These 25 T cell receptor beta chains came from one sample sequenced in a study of blood T cells in healthy people across ages. A second PCR, run for about 7 to 12 cycles, used a sample-barcoded 5' primer plus a J-beta primer mix. From the 5' RACE reads, TCRdb called clonotypes with MiXCR, one entry per CDR3 protein. Here the sample spans roughly 570,000 distinct CDR3 sequences, approximately 30% being singletons. Sequences were obtained from blood. The source of these receptors is a woman aged 70-85 years in good health.

This clonotype came up a few times. The chain has TRBV20-1 and TRBJ1-1, with 8 bases matching TRBD1. The V segment lost 3 bases and the J segment 3 bases; nucleotides outside the gene matches: 12. CDR1 and CDR2 from the germline V gene are DFQATT and SNEGSKA (reference sequence). This CDR3 has 16 residues. The CDR3, as DNA: TGCAGTGCTAGGAAGGCAGGGGGCGCCTTAGACACTGAAGCTTTCTTT. Amino acid sequence: CSARKAGGALDTEAFF.

There are a few counts of this clonotype. The J gene is TRBJ2-2, the V gene TRBV4-3; 7 nucleotides match TRBD1. Germline lookup yields CDR1 LGHNA and CDR2 YSLEER. This CDR3 is built from 17 residues. Unmatched junction bases numbered 6, after V lost 0 bases and J lost 2 bases. The CDR3 sequence: CASSQDLRGPNTGELFF. In DNA, the CDR3 is TGCGCCAGCAGCCAAGATCTAAGGGGGCCTAACACCGGGGAGCTGTTTTTT.

The chain has TRBV12-5 and TRBJ2-3; no reliable D call. The germline V and J ends were trimmed by 5 bases and 2 bases, with 8 bases remaining between them. This CDR3 region has 13 residues. The germline CDR1 and CDR2 sequences are LGHNT and FRNRAP. CDR3 nucleotide sequence: TGTGCTAGTGGTAGAGAAACCACAGATACGCAGTATTTT. Translating gives CASGRETTDTQYF.

J is TRBJ2-3 and V is TRBV6-2 or TRBV6-3; no reliable D call. V dropped 6 bases and J dropped 5 bases, with 12 bases sitting between them. Germline lookup yields CDR1 MNHEY and CDR2 SVGEGT. The CDR3 is 13 residues long. The CDR3 coding sequence is TGTGCCAGCAGCGCGGAGAAGAGAGATACGCAGTATTTT. Translation gives CASSAEKRDTQYF.

V usage is TRBV5-1 and J usage is TRBJ2-7, with 9 bases identical to TRBD1. This CDR3 is 14 amino acids long. The V gene end was trimmed by 4 bases and the J gene end by 6 bases; junction bases not matched to a gene: 8. Germline V gene data show CDR1 as SGHRS and CDR2 as YFSETQ. The CDR3 protein is CASSLDRGRGEQYF. CDR3 sequence (DNA): TGCGCCAGCAGCCTGGACAGGGGAAGGGGCGAGCAGTACTTC.

This clonotype was recorded at least ten times. The rearrangement links TRBV20-1 to TRBJ2-5, with 9 positions matching TRBD2. Germline CDR1 and CDR2: DFQATT and SNEGSKA (reference sequence). The CDR3 length is 15 residues. The V and J ends lost 6 bases and 4 bases, in that order; junction bases with no gene match: 12. The CDR3 protein is CSALAGPTSRETQYF. The CDR3 DNA follows: TGCAGTGCCCTAGCGGGACCCACCTCAAGAGAGACCCAGTACTTC.

V and J are TRBV3-1 and TRBJ1-4, with D unclear. The V and J ends lost 4 bases and 6 bases respectively, with 21 bases between them. CDR1 LGHDT and CDR2 YNNKEL come from the germline V gene (reference sequence). This CDR3 has 17 amino acids. CDR3: CASSPLDGGSNDEKLFF. The DNA of the CDR3 is TGTGCCAGCAGCCCCCTCGATGGAGGAAGCAACGATGAAAAACTGTTTTTT.

The genes are TRBV7-2 and TRBJ2-1; D gene uncertain. The CDR3 extends over 11 amino acids. The V and J ends lost 5 bases and 13 bases respectively, with 12 bases between them. Germline CDR1 SGHTA, CDR2 FQGNSA. The CDR3 loop reads CASSTLGPQFF. The DNA of the CDR3 is TGTGCCAGCAGCACCTTGGGCCCCCAGTTCTTC.

The rearrangement uses TRBV30 and TRBJ2-3; D is unresolved. Germline CDR1 reads GTSNPN; CDR2 reads SVGIG (reference sequence). The CDR3 spans 15 residues. V lost 0 bases and J lost 6, with 16 bases in between. The CDR3 DNA reads TGTGCCTGGAGTGTTAAAGGGCCCGGAAGGGATACGCAGTATTTT. Its translation is CAWSVKGPGRDTQYF.

V gene TRBV7-2 combines with J gene TRBJ1-2; D is unresolved. Germline V lookup: CDR1 SGHTA, CDR2 FQGNSA. The CDR3 has 18 residues. The germline V and J ends were trimmed by 1 base and 5 bases, with 23 bases remaining between them. Here the CDR3 reads CASSLDNQRVDRGYGYTF. The CDR3 DNA is TGTGCCAGCAGCTTAGACAACCAGAGGGTGGACCGGGGATATGGCTACACCTTC.

CDR3 nucleotides: TGCAGTGCTAGAGATCCGACAGGGGCGTTCTACACCTTC. It is translated as CSARDPTGAFYTF. The genes are TRBV20-1 and TRBJ1-2; 8 nucleotides agree with TRBD1. The germline V gene has CDR1 DFQATT and CDR2 SNEGSKA (reference sequence). Trimming cost V 0 bases and J 10 bases; bases outside gene matches: 7. The CDR3 length is 13 residues.

The chain combines TRBV4-3 with TRBJ1-5, with TRBD1 as a possible D gene (6 bases). The CDR3 is 13 amino acids. V shed 2 bases and J shed 5 bases, with 7 bases lying between them. In germline, CDR1 is LGHNA, CDR2 YSLEER. The CDR3 region is CASSQTGYQPQHF. CDR3 coding DNA: TGCGCCAGCAGCCAAACAGGGTATCAGCCCCAGCATTTT.

The gene calls are TRBV29-1 and TRBJ2-5; 14 nucleotides agree with TRBD2. V shed 7 bases and J 3 bases; nucleotides not matched to a gene: 1. The CDR3 sequence is 13 residues long. Germline V lookup: CDR1 SQVTM, CDR2 ANQGSEA. Here the CDR3 reads CSGLAGGEETQYF. The CDR3 DNA reads as TGCAGCGGACTAGCGGGGGGGGAAGAGACCCAGTACTTC.

This clonotype has a count of ten or more. The chain couples TRBV13 to TRBJ1-4; D may be TRBD1 (5 bases). Trimming pared 3 bases from V and 7 bases from J, leaving 12 bases between. The CDR3 is 14 amino acids. The germline CDR1 and CDR2 sequences are PRHDT and FYEKMQ (reference sequence). CDR3 sequence: CASSFGTPSEKLFF. As DNA, the CDR3 is TGTGCCAGCAGCTTCGGGACCCCCAGTGAAAAACTGTTTTTT.

This chain links TRBV6-5 with TRBJ2-7, with TRBD1 matching 8 bases. Germline trimming cut 2 bases from V and 6 bases from J; bases unmatched to any gene: 15. Germline loops: CDR1 MNHEY, CDR2 SVGAGI. This CDR3 has 17 amino acids. The CDR3 sequence is CASSYERTGIAVGEQYF. DNA for the CDR3: TGTGCCAGCAGTTACGAACGGACAGGGATTGCGGTTGGCGAGCAGTACTTC.

V is TRBV7-2 and J is TRBJ2-3; 10 nucleotides align to TRBD2. CDR3 size: 15 residues. Germline assignment: CDR1 SGHTA and CDR2 FQGNSA. With 5 bases clipped from V and 6 bases from J, the junction kept 8 bases outside the gene matches. The CDR3 DNA follows: TGTGCCAGCAGCAATCTAGCGGGAGTCTTTGATACGCAGTATTTT. Residues: CASSNLAGVFDTQYF. Combining the CDR3 with reference TRBV7-2 and TRBJ2-3 gives the whole variable domain GAGVSQSPSNKVTEKGKDVELRCDPISGHTALYWYRQSLGQGLEFLIYFQGNSAPDKSGLPSDRFSAERTGGSVSTLTIQRTQQEDSAVYLCASSNLAGVFDTQYFGPGTRLTVL.

In nucleotides, the CDR3 is TGTGCCAGTAGTATAGAGACGGGTAATAATTCACCCCTCCACTTT. Protein product: CASSIETGNNSPLHF. The chain joins TRBV19 to TRBJ1-6; D is uncertain. Germline V gene data show CDR1 as LNHDA and CDR2 as SQIVND (reference sequence). V dropped 0 bases and J dropped 5 bases, with 8 bases sitting between them. This CDR3 region has 15 residues. Full variable domain (remainder filled in from reference TRBV19 and TRBJ1-6): DGGITQSPKYLFRKEGQNVTLSCEQNLNHDAMYWYRQDPGQGLRLIYYSQIVNDFQKGDIAEGYSVSREKKESFPLTVTSAQKNPTAFYLCASSIETGNNSPLHFGNGTRLTVT.

The rearrangement links TRBV7-2 to TRBJ2-1; D is perhaps TRBD1 or TRBD2 (6 bases each). Germline loops: CDR1 SGHTA, CDR2 FQGNSA. V lost 5 bases to trimming and J lost 6 bases, with 20 bases between them. The CDR3 loop spans 16 amino acids. The CDR3: CASSPPAGGRSNEQFF. DNA for the CDR3: TGTGCCAGCAGCCCCCCAGCCGGGGGCCGTTCCAATGAGCAGTTCTTC. Filled out from reference TRBV7-2 and TRBJ2-1, the complete variable domain reads GAGVSQSPSNKVTEKGKDVELRCDPISGHTALYWYRQSLGQGLEFLIYFQGNSAPDKSGLPSDRFSAERTGGSVSTLTIQRTQQEDSAVYLCASSPPAGGRSNEQFFGPGTRLTVL.

The chain joins TRBV4-3 to TRBJ1-2; D unclear. CDR3 length: 15 residues. Germline assignment: CDR1 LGHNA and CDR2 YSLEER. The V gene lost 8 bases and the J gene lost 10 bases, with 26 bases spanning the gap. CDR3 amino acids: CASREASRAVGDYTF. The CDR3 coding sequence is TGCGCCAGCCGTGAAGCTTCCCGGGCGGTAGGTGACTACACCTTC.

The V gene is TRBV6-6, the J gene TRBJ1-1; D gene unclear. Germline-derived CDR1 and CDR2 are MNHNY and SVGAGI (reference sequence). V was trimmed by 7 bases and J by 1 base, leaving 10 bases between them. CDR3 length equals 13 residues. The CDR3 is CASTSWGNTEAFF. Here the CDR3 DNA reads TGTGCCAGCACGAGTTGGGGGAACACTGAAGCTTTCTTT.

V gene TRBV5-1 combines with J gene TRBJ1-1; 7 bases fit TRBD1. Trimming removed 4 bases from V and 7 bases from J; junction bases left unmatched: 7. This CDR3 has 13 residues. Germline V gives CDR1 SGHRS, CDR2 YFSETQ. This CDR3 reads CASSPTGYGEAFF. The CDR3 DNA reads as TGCGCCAGCAGCCCGACAGGGTATGGTGAAGCTTTCTTT.

The V gene is TRBV7-2, the J gene TRBJ1-2; D gene unclear. This CDR3 is built from 13 residues. Trimming took 2 bases from V and 8 from J, leaving 12 bases between them. CDR1 is SGHTA, CDR2 FQGNSA, per germline. CDR3 in amino acids: CASSLSGNGGYTF. The DNA of the CDR3 is TGTGCCAGCAGCTTATCTGGTAATGGAGGCTACACCTTC.

The chain is built from TRBV20-1 and TRBJ1-4; D is possibly TRBD1 (5 bases). In germline, CDR1 is DFQATT, CDR2 SNEGSKA (reference sequence). Trimming pared 1 base from V and 8 bases from J, leaving 14 bases between. This CDR3 has 14 residues. CDR3 region: CSARAPGEGEKLFF. CDR3 sequence (DNA): TGCAGTGCTAGAGCCCCGGGGGAAGGGGAAAAACTGTTTTTT.

Only a few counts were recorded for this clonotype. The chain links TRBV6-5 to TRBJ1-4; D is undetermined. The CDR3 runs to 14 residues. Germline V CDR1 and CDR2: MNHEY, SVGAGI. The V end was cut by 6 bases, the J end by 6 bases, with 14 bases between. CDR3 coding DNA: TGTGCCAGCAGCTCCGGGTCGCCACATGAAAAACTGTTTTTT. Its protein product is CASSSGSPHEKLFF.

This chain joins TRBV4-3 and TRBJ2-7; no firm D call. The CDR3 totals 13 residues. Germline CDR1 and CDR2: LGHNA and YSLEER. With 2 bases removed from V and 6 bases from J, the gap between germline ends came to 11 bases. CDR3 sequence reads: CASSQPGRSEQYF. In DNA, the CDR3 is TGCGCCAGCAGCCAACCCGGAAGGTCCGAGCAGTACTTC.